A single sample is the source of the 17 T cell receptor beta chains below, sequenced in a study of cytomegalovirus exposure and HLA in healthy donors. The table came from immunoSEQ multiplex PCR; TCRdb's copy has only in-frame clones and leaves some out. The sample yields tens of thousands of clones, about 96% seen once. Sequencing was carried out using PBMCs. Source of these receptors: a man younger than 35 in good health and CMV-seronegative.

The J gene is TRBJ2-6, the V gene TRBV5-6; possibly TRBD1 for D (5 bases). The germline V gene has CDR1 SGHDT and CDR2 YYEEEE. There are 17 residues in the CDR3. V shed 2 bases and J shed 1 base, with 13 bases lying between them. CDR3 residues: CASSFGDRRSGANVLTF. The DNA of the CDR3 is TGTGCCAGCAGCTTCGGAGACAGACGGTCTGGGGCCAACGTCCTGACTTTC.

V and J are TRBV19 and TRBJ2-1; TRBD1 is a possible D gene (5 bases). CDR1 is LNHDA, CDR2 SQIVND, per germline (reference sequence). CDR3 length: 14 residues. V dropped 5 bases and J dropped 8 bases, with 16 bases sitting between them. The CDR3 sequence: CASSRTSGWDEQFF. The CDR3, as DNA: TGTGCCAGTAGTCGGACCTCAGGGTGGGATGAGCAGTTCTTC. The full variable domain, in which reference TRBV19 and TRBJ2-1 provide the parts outside the CDR3, is DGGITQSPKYLFRKEGQNVTLSCEQNLNHDAMYWYRQDPGQGLRLIYYSQIVNDFQKGDIAEGYSVSREKKESFPLTVTSAQKNPTAFYLCASSRTSGWDEQFFGPGTRLTVL.

This sequence joins TRBV18 and TRBJ2-3; maybe TRBD2 (6 bases). Germline-derived CDR1 and CDR2 are KGHSH and LQKENI. V lost 4 bases, J lost 2 bases, and 13 bases lay in between. CDR3 length equals 15 residues. The CDR3 here is CASSRDREFTDTQYF. The CDR3 DNA sequence: TGTGCCAGCTCACGTGATCGGGAGTTCACAGATACGCAGTATTTT.

The V call is TRBV5-1, the J call TRBJ2-3; D is perhaps TRBD1 (5 bases). Germline CDR1 reads SGHRS; CDR2 reads YFSETQ. The CDR3 has 17 residues. V lost 5 bases and J lost 4, with 23 bases in between. For the CDR3, the DNA is TGCGCCAGCAGATCAAAAACGACAGTTGGGTTGGCAGATACGCAGTATTTT. Translating it yields CASRSKTTVGLADTQYF.

The V call is TRBV7-9, the J call TRBJ2-7; 7 bases are a match to TRBD1. J lost 5 bases, V lost 0 bases, and 4 bases had no gene match. Germline loops: CDR1 SEHNR, CDR2 FQNEAQ (reference sequence). CDR3 length: 14 amino acids. CDR3 bases: TGTGCCAGCAGCTTAGCACAGGGGATCCACGAGCAGTACTTC. It codes for CASSLAQGIHEQYF.

V usage is TRBV5-1 and J usage is TRBJ1-1; 9 bases line up with TRBD1. Looked up from germline, CDR1 is SGHRS and CDR2 is YFSETQ. Germline trimming cut 0 bases from V and 3 bases from J; bases unmatched to any gene: 6. The CDR3 is made up of 16 amino acids. CDR3: CASSLAGTGTYTEAFF. The CDR3 coding sequence is TGCGCCAGCAGCTTGGCCGGGACAGGGACTTACACTGAAGCTTTCTTT.

J is TRBJ1-2 and V is TRBV9, with a possible D match to TRBD1 (5 bases). The germline gives CDR1 SGDLS, CDR2 YYNGEE. CDR3 length equals 16 residues. The V end was cut by 0 bases, the J end by 7 bases, with 19 bases between. The CDR3 region is CASSVAHPAGFSGYTF. For the CDR3, the DNA is TGTGCCAGCAGCGTAGCTCATCCAGCAGGGTTCTCTGGCTACACCTTC.

CDR3 DNA: TGTGCCAGCAGCTTGGGACAGAAACAGCCCCAGCATTTT. Translating gives CASSLGQKQPQHF. V is TRBV5-8 and J is TRBJ1-5, with TRBD1 as a possible D gene (5 bases). The CDR3 has 13 residues. Trimming took off 0 bases at V and 7 bases at J, with 8 bases between the two ends. The germline gives CDR1 SGHTS, CDR2 YDEGEE.

The chain combines TRBV4-1 with TRBJ1-1; 9 bases match TRBD1. V was clipped by 2 bases and J by 1 base; unmatched bases: 5. Germline V gene sequence: CDR1 MGHRA, CDR2 YSYEKL. This CDR3 has 16 residues. CDR3 sequence (DNA): TGCGCCAGCAGCCAACCTGGGACAGGGACGAACACTGAAGCTTTCTTT. Protein product: CASSQPGTGTNTEAFF.

The V and J genes are TRBV5-4 and TRBJ2-3; TRBD2 agrees at 9 bases. The germline V gene encodes CDR1 SGHNT and CDR2 YYREEE (reference sequence). The CDR3 consists of 16 residues. V was clipped by 4 bases and J by 1 base; unmatched bases: 7. In DNA form, the CDR3 reads TGTGCCAGCAGCAGAGAGCGGGAGGCTGGCACAGATACGCAGTATTTT. As protein: CASSREREAGTDTQYF.

The V and J genes are TRBV11-2 and TRBJ2-1, with D possibly matching TRBD1 (6 bases). Germline V gene sequence: CDR1 SGHAT, CDR2 FQNNGV. The CDR3 loop spans 17 amino acids. Trimming removed 4 bases from V and 8 bases from J, with 24 bases in between. This CDR3 reads CASSWGFRGPNLYEQFF. As DNA, the CDR3 is TGTGCCAGCAGCTGGGGGTTCAGGGGCCCCAATCTCTATGAGCAGTTCTTC.

V usage is TRBV7-9 and J usage is TRBJ1-1, with TRBD1 matching over 9 bases. Germline V gene sequence: CDR1 SEHNR, CDR2 FQNEAQ (reference sequence). The trim removed 5 bases at V and 3 bases at J, leaving 4 bases unmatched. The CDR3 is 14 amino acids. In DNA form, the CDR3 reads TGTGCCAGCAGCCACAGGGGGCCGTACACTGAAGCTTTCTTT. Its translation: CASSHRGPYTEAFF.

This clone came up once. V is TRBV30 and J is TRBJ2-3; D is perhaps TRBD2 (6 bases). The germline V gene has CDR1 GTSNPN and CDR2 SVGIG (reference sequence). The CDR3 loop spans 15 amino acids. V shed 4 bases and J shed 6 bases, with 20 bases lying between them. For the CDR3, the DNA is TGTGCCTGGACCCTGGCCGGACGGGACTGGGATACGCAGTATTTT. It encodes CAWTLAGRDWDTQYF.

This clone came up once. This sequence joins TRBV10-3 and TRBJ2-7, with TRBD1 matching over 8 bases. The germline CDR1 and CDR2 sequences are ENHRY and SYGVKD. After removal of 0 bases from V and 6 bases from J, the junction contained 10 bases not matched to a gene. This CDR3 comprises 16 residues. CDR3 sequence reads: CAISESRDRKEGEQYV. The CDR3 region has the DNA TGTGCCATCAGTGAGTCCCGGGACAGGAAGGAAGGCGAGCAGTACGTC.

The chain links TRBV20-1 to TRBJ2-1; D uncertain. The CDR3 length is 11 residues. V was shortened by 5 bases and J by 5 bases, with 7 bases between the two germline ends. Germline V gene lookup returns CDR1 DFQATT and CDR2 SNEGSKA (reference sequence). The CDR3 DNA reads as TGCAGTGCTGAGGTAAACAATGAGCAGTTCTTC. Its translation is CSAEVNNEQFF.

This clone was detected only a few times. This chain links TRBV6-5 with TRBJ1-1, with D tentatively TRBD1 (6 bases). In germline, CDR1 is MNHEY, CDR2 SVGAGI. Trimming pared 4 bases from V and 6 bases from J, leaving 21 bases between. The CDR3 length is 16 residues. Here the CDR3 reads CASSLGGQGGLAEAFF. CDR3 DNA: TGTGCCAGCAGTTTGGGGGGCCAGGGAGGGCTTGCTGAAGCTTTCTTT.

The J gene is TRBJ1-1, the V gene TRBV7-2; no firm D call. Germline CDR1 SGHTA, CDR2 FQGNSA. V dropped 3 bases and J dropped 1 base, with 15 bases sitting between them. The CDR3 runs to 16 residues. Here the CDR3 reads CASSFGGGFRNTEAFF. DNA of the CDR3: TGTGCCAGCAGCTTCGGAGGTGGGTTTAGGAACACTGAAGCTTTCTTT.